What follows describes a single T cell receptor (beta chain). Its target antigen remains unknown. No base quality information exists; no much larger clone differs at one position. TCRbeta CDR3 regions were amplified from genomic DNA by means of the immunoSEQ Assay, a bias-controlled multiplex PCR. The original pipeline was this. The number of nucleated cells in each sample was estimated from the amplification of reference gene primers within the assay. To quantify the absolute abundance of each unique TCRbeta CDR3 rearrangement, sequence reads were collapsed and filtered. For each sample, productive Simpson clonality was calculated by taking the square root of Simpson's diversity index across productive rearrangements. TCRdb's version of the immuneACCESS table is confined to in-frame rearrangements and falls short of the full clone set. An unresolved V gene accounts for under half of the shortfall where checked; the remainder is of unknown origin. Clone size and V and J calls were adopted from that table, with D and trimming inferred from the DNA. This sample holds around 110,000 clones; 83% were observed only once. Under 3% of the sample lies in the top ten.

These data originate in a study of blood T cell repertoires in COVID-19 (TCRdb year 2020). Some background on the complete study: Collaborator samples came from the United States, Italy and Spain and covered acute and convalescent phases of COVID-19. The samples were drawn from two sources: the first 160 participants of the ongoing ImmuneRACE study, and fewer than 1,500 subjects contributed by 6 global collaborators. Where HLA class I and class II types were available, the types were taken from metadata supplied by the sample provider, not from assay-based typing. Sample metadata almost always included a de-identified subject ID, COVID-19 status, age in years and sex. The prospective study material was composed of cDNA or gDNA derived from T cells, B-cell-depleted T cells, or PBMCs. Deeply sampled blood TCRbeta repertoires from subjects exposed to, actively infected with, or recovered from COVID-19 were included in the dataset. The repertoires were made available in a free public database intended to serve as a resource for research on the immune response to SARS-CoV-2.

Summary of the overall study and its limitations: Clinical and demographic metadata were provided uncurated, with the amount varying by source and participant.

V is pared back by 7 bases and J by 6 bases, with 13 bases lying between the germline termini. CDR1 MNHEY and CDR2 SMNVEV were looked up in the germline V gene (reference sequence). From the cysteine up to the phenylalanine, the CDR3 has a length of 13 residues. This entry keeps only the CDR3 DNA: 39 bases, framed from base 1. Collaborating institutions collected whole blood in K2EDTA tubes following their own protocols. For TCRbeta analysis, collaborators shipped samples as frozen whole blood, isolated PBMCs, or DNA extracted from either of those sample types. Sequencing was done on a sample of peripheral blood. The sequence came from a young man with acute or convalescent COVID-19. Recombination joined TRBV27 with TRBJ2-1; TRBD1 could be the D gene, as 6 bases match. The CDR3 amino acid sequence is: CASKLGQGNEQFF. In nucleotides, the sequence is TGTGCCAGCAAACTGGGACAAGGCAATGAGCAGTTCTTC.